This T cell receptor (beta chain) was identified in a study of blood T cell repertoires in COVID-19. Turning to the study itself: Sites in the United States, Italy and Spain provided acute and convalescent COVID-19 samples. In each case, the material was cDNA or gDNA derived from T cells, B-cell-depleted T cells, or PBMCs.

This CDR3 region has 15 residues. The germline V gene has CDR1 SGHNT and CDR2 YYREEE (reference sequence). Trimming took off 1 base at V and 1 base at J, with 10 bases between the two ends. The authors' processing: Using reference gene primer amplification, nucleated cell counts were estimated. Using immunoSEQ multiplex PCR, the repertoire was profiled, and TCRdb retains in-frame clones only, with some absent. V, J and clone size were drawn from that table, and D and trimming were deduced from the DNA. The sample records about 87,000 clones, about four fifths being singletons. This sequence originates from an older woman with acute or convalescent COVID-19. The chain carries TRBV5-4 and TRBJ2-3, with D unclear. Sequencing was carried out using peripheral blood. CDR3 nucleotide sequence: TGTGCCAGCAGCTTGCGGGTTCTCGGCACAGATACGCAGTATTTT. Amino acids: CASSLRVLGTDTQYF.